This T cell receptor (beta chain) was recorded in a study of radiotherapy plus CTLA-4 blockade in lung cancer. Broader study findings: In blood, early T cell clone dynamics reportedly predicted response best, together with interferon-beta.

Ipilimumab-mediated CTLA-4 blockade plus focal radiation was given to patients having chemo-refractory metastatic non-small-cell lung cancer. The CDR3 has 17 residues. After removal of 1 base from V and 7 bases from J, the junction contained 12 bases not matched to a gene. Germline V gene lookup returns CDR1 SEHNR and CDR2 FQNEAQ (reference sequence). About this clone: Its antigen remains unknown.

TCRdb's table, derived via immunoSEQ multiplex PCR, lists solely in-frame clones and lacks some. The table records about 90,000 clones, about 83% of them present only once. J is TRBJ1-4 and V is TRBV7-9, with 7 positions matching TRBD1. The TCR comes from a human donor with non-small cell lung cancer that progressed on radiotherapy plus ipilimumab. The sequences come from peripheral blood, collected from a patient treated with radiotherapy plus ipilimumab. CDR3 loop: CASSLVPGKGASEKLFF. Written as DNA, the CDR3 is TGTGCCAGCAGCTTAGTTCCTGGGAAGGGGGCGAGTGAAAAACTGTTTTTT.